The text below deals with one T cell receptor beta chain. This record comes from a study of T cell clones after liver transplantation. Study in general: Three of the eight recipients were HCV-positive; the rest had non-autoimmune, non-viral transplant indications.

The CDR3 consists of 13 residues. The V and J ends lost 5 bases and 7 bases respectively, with 15 bases between them. The germline gives CDR1 MDHEN, CDR2 SYDVKM. Clones were read by immunoSEQ multiplex PCR, and TCRdb kept only the in-frame ones, dropping some. The data show 9,800 or so clones, about 72% seen once. Thawed unstimulated PBMCs were FACS-sorted by CD3, CD4 and CD8 into two populations. This sequence joins TRBV28 and TRBJ2-7; D gene unclear. The sequencing here drew on CD8+ T cells from blood, taken at the approximately 16-month timepoint. This TCR was recovered from a human patient who received a liver transplant. These T cells may partly come from the graft donor. The CDR3 protein is CASSQTAVSEQYF. In DNA form, the CDR3 reads TGTGCCAGCAGTCAGACGGCCGTTTCGGAGCAGTACTTC.